What follows are 20 T cell receptor beta chains derived from one specimen sequenced in a study of blood T cell repertoires in COVID-19. Produced via immunoSEQ multiplex PCR; TCRdb's table is partial and in-frame only. The sample gives 25,000 or so clones, just over 85% of which show up once; around 12% is in the top ten. Specimen: peripheral blood. The receptor source for this set is a woman of 80 years or more with active or convalescent COVID-19.

This clone has just a few counts. The V and J genes are TRBV6-5 and TRBJ1-3; D unresolved. Germline loops: CDR1 MNHEY, CDR2 SVGAGI. V was pared by 7 bases and J by 2 bases, with 12 bases between. CDR3 length equals 14 residues. DNA for the CDR3: TGTGCCAGCACCCGGAGTACGGCTGGAAACACCATATATTTT. Translation gives CASTRSTAGNTIYF.

The table lists this clone with a few counts. The chain has TRBV7-9 and TRBJ1-1; D gene ambiguous. The germline V and J ends were trimmed by 6 bases and 0 bases, with 11 bases remaining between them. This CDR3 region has 14 residues. Germline V CDR1 and CDR2: SEHNR, FQNEAQ (reference sequence). The CDR3 region has the DNA TGTGCCAGCAGGCACAGCCGAATGAACACTGAAGCTTTCTTT. As protein: CASRHSRMNTEAFF.

The rearrangement uses TRBV5-1 and TRBJ2-7; 9 nucleotides line up with TRBD1. The germline V gene encodes CDR1 SGHRS and CDR2 YFSETQ. The V gene end was trimmed by 5 bases and the J gene end by 7 bases; junction bases not matched to a gene: 10. CDR3 length: 14 residues. The DNA for the CDR3 is TGCGCCAGCAGGGCCGGGACAGGGAGACGGGAGCAGTACTTC. Translated, it gives CASRAGTGRREQYF.

The rearrangement links TRBV24-1 to TRBJ1-1; 8 positions match TRBD1. Per germline, CDR1 KGHDR and CDR2 SFDVKD. There are 16 residues in the CDR3. J gave up 1 base and V 2 bases, and 5 bases lay outside the gene matches. CDR3 DNA sequence: TGTGCCACCAGTGATTCACGGACAGGGCGGAACACTGAAGCTTTCTTT. Encoded protein: CATSDSRTGRNTEAFF.

The V gene is TRBV6-5, the J gene TRBJ1-5; D remains unclear. CDR1 and CDR2 from the germline V gene are MNHEY and SVGAGI. Trimming shortened V by 5 bases and J by 0 bases, and 11 bases separated the two germline ends. This CDR3 is 15 amino acids long. CDR3 in amino acids: CASSRKTGSNQPQHF. Written as DNA, the CDR3 is TGTGCCAGCAGTCGAAAGACGGGTAGCAATCAGCCCCAGCATTTT.

This sequence joins TRBV27 and TRBJ2-3, with 9 bases lining up with TRBD1. J gave up 2 bases and V 7 bases, and 4 bases lay outside the gene matches. The CDR3 has 14 residues. Germline V gene sequence: CDR1 MNHEY, CDR2 SMNVEV (reference sequence). In DNA form, the CDR3 reads TGTGCCAGCACCGGACAGGGGTACACAGATACGCAGTATTTT. This gives the protein CASTGQGYTDTQYF.

J is TRBJ2-5 and V is TRBV24-1, with D possibly TRBD2 on 6 matching bases. V gave up 4 bases and J gave up 3 bases, with 14 bases separating them. Looked up from germline, CDR1 is KGHDR and CDR2 is SFDVKD. The CDR3 totals 15 residues. The CDR3, as DNA: TGTGCCACCAGTGAAGGGACTCATTTTAAAGAGACCCAGTACTTC. Its protein is CATSEGTHFKETQYF.

This clone is a singleton in its sample. The V call is TRBV6-5, the J call TRBJ1-1, with D possibly TRBD1 on 6 matching bases. The CDR3 spans 14 residues. V was clipped by 5 bases and J by 6 bases, with 16 bases between them. CDR1 and CDR2 (germline): MNHEY, SVGAGI. The CDR3 DNA follows: TGTGCCAGCAGTCGCCGACAGGTTCCCCCTGAAGCTTTCTTT. This encodes CASSRRQVPPEAFF.

J is TRBJ2-1 and V is TRBV7-8; 8 positions agree with TRBD2. This CDR3 has 15 residues. CDR1 and CDR2 (germline): SGHVS, FQNEAQ. J lost 4 bases, V lost 3 bases, and 5 bases had no gene match. Here the CDR3 reads CASSFGRGGYNEQFF. CDR3 nucleotide sequence: TGTGCCAGCAGCTTTGGACGGGGGGGGTACAATGAGCAGTTCTTC.

The rearrangement uses TRBV7-9 and TRBJ2-2; maybe TRBD2 (5 bases). CDR3 length: 17 amino acids. V was trimmed by 5 bases and J by 2 bases, leaving 18 bases between them. Germline V CDR1 and CDR2: SEHNR, FQNEAQ (reference sequence). This CDR3 reads CASSPNLGSGNTGELFF. CDR3 bases: TGTGCCAGCAGCCCCAACTTAGGGAGCGGTAACACCGGGGAGCTGTTTTTT.

DNA for the CDR3: TGTGCCAGCAGCGTAGGTCCCGGTGTCGTCCCCTACGAGCAGTACTTC. This sequence encodes CASSVGPGVVPYEQYF. V gene TRBV9 combines with J gene TRBJ2-7; no clear D gene. The germline V gene has CDR1 SGDLS and CDR2 YYNGEE. This CDR3 has 16 residues. The V gene lost 0 bases and the J gene lost 2 bases, with 15 bases spanning the gap.

In its sample, this clone was seen a few times. The chain links TRBV7-3 to TRBJ1-1, with D unresolved. This CDR3 has 13 amino acids. V was cut by 6 bases and J by 1 base, with 9 bases left in between. From germline, CDR1 is SGHTA and CDR2 FQGTGA. The CDR3 bases are TGTGCCAGCAGTCCCCAGGAGAACACTGAAGCTTTCTTT. It specifies CASSPQENTEAFF.

A few counts support this clone. The rearrangement links TRBV6-1 to TRBJ1-5; the D gene is possibly TRBD1 (5 bases). V lost 3 bases, J lost 4 bases, and 19 bases lay in between. The CDR3 consists of 17 residues. Germline V lookup: CDR1 MNHNS, CDR2 SASEGT. Here the CDR3 reads CASSESWYRQQNQPQHF. The CDR3 DNA sequence: TGTGCCAGCAGTGAGTCTTGGTACCGACAGCAAAATCAGCCCCAGCATTTT.

The chain has TRBV6-5 and TRBJ2-5; a possible D gene is TRBD1 (7 bases). CDR3 length: 16 amino acids. V was cut by 3 bases and J by 2 bases, with 16 bases left in between. Per germline, CDR1 MNHEY and CDR2 SVGAGI. DNA for the CDR3: TGTGCCAGCAGTTATACTGCAGGGGGAGGTCAAGAGACCCAGTACTTC. It codes for CASSYTAGGGQETQYF.

The chain carries TRBV27 and TRBJ2-7, with 7 nucleotides matching TRBD2. V shed 2 bases, J shed 2 bases, and the junction held 3 bases outside the gene matches. The CDR3 is 14 residues long. Germline CDR1 and CDR2: MNHEY and SMNVEV (reference sequence). The CDR3 DNA sequence: TGTGCCAGCAGTTTAACGCGGGAGACCTACGAGCAGTACTTC. This gives the protein CASSLTRETYEQYF.

The chain employs TRBV12-5 and TRBJ2-5; 12 bases agree with TRBD2. Losses at the gene ends were 5 bases for V and 8 bases for J; bases not matched to a gene: 3. The CDR3 consists of 13 residues. The germline gives CDR1 LGHNT, CDR2 FRNRAP. The CDR3 is CASGLLAGGTQYF. CDR3 DNA sequence: TGTGCTAGTGGTCTACTAGCGGGAGGAACCCAGTACTTC.

The rearrangement links TRBV7-6 to TRBJ2-5; TRBD2 matches 9 bases. Germline V gives CDR1 SGHVS, CDR2 FNYEAQ. This CDR3 spans 15 amino acids. Trimming removed 0 bases from V and 4 bases from J; junction bases left unmatched: 3. For the CDR3, the DNA is TGTGCCAGCAGCTTAGCGGCTAGCGGGACAGAGACCCAGTACTTC. Protein product: CASSLAASGTETQYF. Full variable domain (missing parts from reference TRBV7-6 and TRBJ2-5): GAGVSQSPRYKVTKRGQDVALRCDPISGHVSLYWYRQALGQGPEFLTYFNYEAQQDKSGLPNDRFSAERPEGSISTLTIQRTEQRDSAMYRCASSLAASGTETQYFGPGTRLLVL.

This chain connects TRBV15 to TRBJ1-2; D is uncertain. Germline CDR1 LNHNV, CDR2 YYDKDF (reference sequence). The CDR3 is 14 residues long. V gave up 8 bases and J gave up 0 bases, with 13 bases separating them. In DNA, the CDR3 is TGTGCCACCTCAGCCAACAGAGCTAACTATGGCTACACCTTC. Amino acid sequence: CATSANRANYGYTF.

This chain joins TRBV19 and TRBJ1-5; TRBD1 matches at 9 bases. The CDR3 runs 16 residues. The V segment lost 10 bases and the J segment 2 bases; nucleotides outside the gene matches: 12. The germline gives CDR1 LNHDA, CDR2 SQIVND (reference sequence). CDR3 nucleotides: TGTGCCACCAGTAGTCGGGACAGGGTAGGCAATCAGCCCCAGCATTTT. It translates to CATSSRDRVGNQPQHF.

V is TRBV7-9 and J is TRBJ1-2; 9 bases align to TRBD1. V trimming: 4 bases; J trimming: 0 bases; junction bases outside the gene matches: 9. The CDR3 totals 17 residues. CDR1 SEHNR and CDR2 FQNEAQ come from the germline V gene (reference sequence). The CDR3 DNA sequence: TGTGCCAGCAGCTCCCCGGGACAGGGTGCCGCTAACTATGGCTACACCTTC. Protein product: CASSSPGQGAANYGYTF.